This T cell receptor (beta chain) was captured in a study of blood T cell repertoires in COVID-19. For the study at large: T cells, B-cell-depleted T cells, or PBMCs provided the cDNA or gDNA that served as material.

The study drew participants aged about 18 to 90 years from approximately 23 US areas. Per the germline V gene, CDR1 is MDHEN and CDR2 is SYDVKM. Trimming cost V 7 bases and J 6 bases, with 19 bases left between them. This CDR3 has 15 amino acids. Clones were read by immunoSEQ multiplex PCR, and TCRdb kept only the in-frame ones, dropping some. Here the sample spans 200,000 to 250,000 clones, almost 90% being singletons. This sequence originates from a woman aged 45-60 years with acute COVID-19. The specimen was PBMCs or T cells enriched from blood (not recorded which). This rearrangement joins TRBV28 to TRBJ1-3; a possible D gene is TRBD1 (5 bases). The CDR3 nucleotides read TGTGCCAGCAAGGGATCAGGGTCGCGATCAAACACCATATATTTT. Residues: CASKGSGSRSNTIYF. Drawing the rest from reference TRBV28 and TRBJ1-3, the complete variable domain is DVKVTQSSRYLVKRTGEKVFLECVQDMDHENMFWYRQDPGLGLRLIYFSYDVKMKEKGDIPEGYSVSREKKERFSLILESASTNQTSMYLCASKGSGSRSNTIYFGEGSWLTVV.